This is a list of T cell receptor beta chains from one sample in a study of tumor-infiltrating lymphocytes in primary liver carcinoma. From the multiplex PCR reads, TCRdb called clonotypes with MiXCR, one entry per CDR3 protein. The data hold 150,000 to 200,000 distinct CDR3 sequences, with 85% observed a single time. Sequencing used tumor tissue from primary liver carcinoma. The receptor source for this set is a man aged 35-49 years with primary liver carcinoma and hepatitis B virus infection. CDR3s include the opening cysteine and the closing phenylalanine or tryptophan. The D gene is left open where the match is weak. Clone size is shown for a subset of rows, as once, few, many or a class of expanded clone.

abundance: -; d_gene: -; j_gene: TRBJ2-2; v_gene: TRBV11-2; CDR3aa: CASRKGDWTANTWKLFF; CDR3nt: TGTGCCAGCAGAAAAGGGGACTGGACGGCGAACACCTGGAAGCTGTTTTTT
abundance: -; d_gene: -; j_gene: TRBJ1-1; v_gene: TRBV6-6; CDR3aa: CTSSYSSAEADIKEAFF; CDR3nt: TGTACCAGCAGTTACTCGAGTGCGGAGGCGGATATTAAGGAAGCTTTCTTT
abundance: -; d_gene: -; j_gene: TRBJ2-2; v_gene: TRBV29-1; CDR3aa: CSVGQAVTGELLF; CDR3nt: TGCAGCGTAGGTCAGGCGGTCACCGGGGAGCTGTTATTT
abundance: -; d_gene: -; j_gene: TRBJ2-3; v_gene: TRBV29-1; CDR3aa: CSVEAVGAVDTQFF; CDR3nt: TGCAGCGTTGAAGCGGTGGGAGCGGTAGATACGCAGTTTTTT
abundance: -; d_gene: -; j_gene: TRBJ2-7; v_gene: TRBV28; CDR3aa: CASIFNPTEQYF; CDR3nt: TGTGCCAGCATTTTCAACCCCACCGAGCAGTACTTC
abundance: -; d_gene: -; j_gene: TRBJ2-5; v_gene: TRBV2; CDR3aa: CVSMIISETQYF; CDR3nt: TGTGTCAGCATGATTATATCCGAGACCCAGTACTTC
abundance: -; d_gene: -; j_gene: TRBJ2-7; v_gene: TRBV4-2; CDR3aa: CASIQRYEGEQYF; CDR3nt: TGTGCCAGTATCCAGCGTTACGAGGGGGAGCAGTACTTC
abundance: -; d_gene: TRBD2; j_gene: TRBJ2-1; v_gene: TRBV24-1; CDR3aa: CATVPELAGAYEQFF; CDR3nt: TGTGCCACCGTCCCGGAACTAGCGGGAGCCTATGAGCAGTTCTTC
abundance: -; d_gene: -; j_gene: TRBJ1-5; v_gene: TRBV6-1; CDR3aa: CANSEVGGNQPQHF; CDR3nt: TGCGCCAACAGTGAAGTGGGTGGCAATCAGCCCCAGCATTTT
abundance: -; d_gene: -; j_gene: TRBJ1-1; v_gene: TRBV12-3/TRBV12-4; CDR3aa: CASSEGTGNEAFF; CDR3nt: TGTGCCAGCAGTGAAGGGACTGGGAATGAAGCTTTCTTT
abundance: -; d_gene: -; j_gene: TRBJ2-7; v_gene: TRBV6-2/TRBV6-3; CDR3aa: CASNYSRLENYEQYF; CDR3nt: TGTGCCAGCAATTACTCTAGGCTAGAGAACTACGAGCAGTACTTC
abundance: once; d_gene: -; j_gene: TRBJ1-1; v_gene: TRBV6-1; CDR3aa: CAIQTGSMNTDAFF; CDR3nt: TGTGCCATCCAAACAGGTAGCATGAACACTGATGCCTTCTTT
abundance: -; d_gene: TRBD1; j_gene: TRBJ2-5; v_gene: TRBV29-1; CDR3aa: CSVEADRGRAESQNF; CDR3nt: TGCAGCGTTGAAGCGGACAGGGGGCGAGCAGAGTCGCAGAACTTC
abundance: -; d_gene: -; j_gene: TRBJ1-1; v_gene: TRBV4-1; CDR3aa: CASSQCDKGRDTEVFF; CDR3nt: TGCGCCAGCAGCCAATGTGACAAGGGAAGGGACACTGAAGTTTTCTTT
abundance: medium-sized; d_gene: -; j_gene: TRBJ1-2; v_gene: TRBV10-3; CDR3aa: CAISESSGDYGYTF; CDR3nt: TGTGCCATCAGTGAGTCGTCAGGGGACTATGGCTACACCTTC
abundance: medium-sized; d_gene: TRBD1; j_gene: TRBJ1-4; v_gene: TRBV4-3; CDR3aa: CASSRGQGGEKLFF; CDR3nt: TGCGCCAGCAGCCGCGGACAGGGGGGAGAAAAACTGTTTTTT
abundance: -; d_gene: TRBD1; j_gene: TRBJ1-1; v_gene: TRBV5-6; CDR3aa: CVRSARQGRTEAFF; CDR3nt: TGTGTCAGGAGCGCACGACAGGGGCGGACTGAAGCTTTCTTT
abundance: many; d_gene: -; j_gene: TRBJ2-1; v_gene: TRBV28; CDR3aa: CASSLGPYGEQFF; CDR3nt: TGTGCCAGCAGTCTCGGGCCCTATGGTGAGCAGTTCTTC
abundance: -; d_gene: -; j_gene: TRBJ2-5; v_gene: TRBV29-1; CDR3aa: CSVVLEEIQYF; CDR3nt: TGCAGCGTTGTATTGGAAGAGATTCAGTACTTC
abundance: -; d_gene: -; j_gene: TRBJ2-7; v_gene: TRBV11-3; CDR3aa: CASNLGRSYEQYF; CDR3nt: TGTGCCAGTAACTTGGGACGGTCCTACGAGCAGTACTTC
abundance: -; d_gene: -; j_gene: TRBJ2-7; v_gene: TRBV10-1; CDR3aa: CVSSPGGMIYEQNF; CDR3nt: TGCGTCAGCAGTCCCGGGGGAATGATCTACGAGCAGAACTTC
abundance: -; d_gene: -; j_gene: TRBJ2-3; v_gene: TRBV29-1; CDR3aa: CSATGAGAVYTQCF; CDR3nt: TGCAGCGCAACGGGAGCTGGGGCAGTATATACGCAGTGTTTT
abundance: once; d_gene: TRBD2; j_gene: TRBJ2-3; v_gene: TRBV6-2/TRBV6-3; CDR3aa: CASSYLAGGPTDTKYF; CDR3nt: TGTGCCAGCAGTTACCTAGCGGGAGGGCCGACAGATACAAAGTATTTT
abundance: -; d_gene: -; j_gene: TRBJ1-2; v_gene: TRBV4-3; CDR3aa: CARSQAEGGGYTF; CDR3nt: TGCGCCAGAAGCCAAGCCGAGGGAGGAGGCTACACCTTT
abundance: -; d_gene: TRBD2; j_gene: TRBJ2-5; v_gene: TRBV29-1; CDR3aa: CSAYTTPGLAGERQYF; CDR3nt: TGCAGCGCCTACACGACTCCGGGACTAGCGGGAGAGAGACAGTACTTC
abundance: -; d_gene: TRBD1; j_gene: TRBJ2-7; v_gene: TRBV11-2; CDR3aa: CASSLQWTGKNEQYF; CDR3nt: TGTGCTAGCAGCTTACAATGGACAGGGAAAAACGAGCAGTACTTC
abundance: -; d_gene: -; j_gene: TRBJ2-7; v_gene: TRBV6-6; CDR3aa: CASWRVYERYF; CDR3nt: TGTGCCAGCTGGAGAGTCTACGAGCGGTACTTC
abundance: -; d_gene: TRBD2; j_gene: TRBJ2-7; v_gene: TRBV4-3; CDR3aa: CASSQGGEEQYF; CDR3nt: TGCGCCAGCAGCCAGGGAGGGGAAGAGCAATATTTC
abundance: -; d_gene: -; j_gene: TRBJ1-1; v_gene: TRBV12-3/TRBV12-4; CDR3aa: CTSSYAGRAEAFF; CDR3nt: TGTACCAGCAGTTATGCGGGACGGGCAGAAGCTTTCTTT
abundance: -; d_gene: TRBD1; j_gene: TRBJ2-3; v_gene: TRBV7-9; CDR3aa: CASSDAGTGLHTQYF; CDR3nt: TGTGCCAGCAGCGACGCCGGGACAGGGTTGCATACGCAGTATTTT
abundance: -; d_gene: -; j_gene: TRBJ2-5; v_gene: TRBV12-3/TRBV12-4; CDR3aa: CASSLTTDQETRYF; CDR3nt: TGCGCCAGCAGTTTAACTACAGACCAAGAGACCCGGTACTTC
abundance: once; d_gene: TRBD1; j_gene: TRBJ1-2; v_gene: TRBV6-6; CDR3aa: CASRDPDRGQGNYGYTF; CDR3nt: TGTGCCAGTAGGGACCCCGACAGGGGGCAGGGCAACTATGGCTACACCTTC
abundance: -; d_gene: TRBD2; j_gene: TRBJ2-7; v_gene: TRBV10-2; CDR3aa: CSSSKLAGGSGGSYEQYF; CDR3nt: TGCTCCAGCAGCAAGTTGGCGGGAGGCTCCGGCGGGTCCTACGAGCAGTACTTC
abundance: once; d_gene: -; j_gene: TRBJ1-5; v_gene: TRBV5-1; CDR3aa: CASNLGGTINQPQHF; CDR3nt: TGCGCCAGCAACTTGGGGGGGACTATCAATCAGCCCCAGCATTTT
abundance: once; d_gene: -; j_gene: TRBJ2-4; v_gene: TRBV30; CDR3aa: CAWERPSGAKNIEYF; CDR3nt: TGTGCCTGGGAGAGGCCTTCAGGAGCCAAAAACATTGAGTACTTC
abundance: -; d_gene: TRBD2; j_gene: TRBJ2-1; v_gene: TRBV6-1; CDR3aa: CASSEWTSGSNDQFF; CDR3nt: TGTGCTAGCAGTGAATGGACTAGCGGGAGCAATGATCAGTTCTTC
abundance: -; d_gene: -; j_gene: TRBJ1-1; v_gene: TRBV5-4; CDR3aa: CASSEGSSLSTETFF; CDR3nt: TGTGCCAGCAGCGAGGGCAGTTCGTTGAGCACTGAAACTTTCTTT
abundance: -; d_gene: -; j_gene: TRBJ2-2; v_gene: TRBV2; CDR3aa: CASSGKGTGHSELFF; CDR3nt: TGTGCCAGCAGTGGAAAGGGGACGGGACATTCGGAGCTGTTTTTT
abundance: -; d_gene: -; j_gene: TRBJ1-1; v_gene: TRBV5-4; CDR3aa: CASRPRQGTIEAFF; CDR3nt: TGTGCCAGCAGACCCAGGCAGGGAACTATTGAAGCTTTCTTT
abundance: -; d_gene: -; j_gene: TRBJ2-3; v_gene: TRBV11-1; CDR3aa: CASSYIVTDTQCF; CDR3nt: TGTGCCAGCAGCTATATTGTTACAGATACGCAGTGTTTT